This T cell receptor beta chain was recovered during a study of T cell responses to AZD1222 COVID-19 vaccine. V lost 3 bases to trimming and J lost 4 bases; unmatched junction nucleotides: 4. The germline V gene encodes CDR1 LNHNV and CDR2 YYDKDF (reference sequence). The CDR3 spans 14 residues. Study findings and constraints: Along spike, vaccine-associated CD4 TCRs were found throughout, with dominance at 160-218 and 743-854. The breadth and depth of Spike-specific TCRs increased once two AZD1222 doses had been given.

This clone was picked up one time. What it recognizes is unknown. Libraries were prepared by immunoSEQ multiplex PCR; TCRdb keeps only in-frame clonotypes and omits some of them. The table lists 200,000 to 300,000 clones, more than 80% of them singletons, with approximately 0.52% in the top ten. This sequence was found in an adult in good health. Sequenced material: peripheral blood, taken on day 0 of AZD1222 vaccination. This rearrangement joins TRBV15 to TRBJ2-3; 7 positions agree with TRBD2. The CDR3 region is CATSRRTSSDTQYF. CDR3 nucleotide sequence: TGTGCCACCAGCAGGAGGACTAGTTCAGATACGCAGTATTTT.